The 26 T cell receptor beta chains below all came from one sample that was sequenced in a study of cytomegalovirus exposure and HLA in healthy donors. It was with 60 Vbeta and 13 Jbeta primers that the PCR ran. Sequenced by immunoSEQ multiplex PCR; TCRdb stores in-frame clones only, minus some. The table has hundreds of thousands of clones, 70% to 80% seen once. Sequencing was performed on PBMCs. The receptor set was obtained from a woman between 25 and 40 years old in good health and CMV-seronegative.

Points on this clone: This sample also contains other DNA sequences that code for the same CDR3. The chain joins TRBV29-1 to TRBJ1-1, with 7 bases aligning to TRBD1. J lost 0 bases, V lost 7 bases, and 5 bases had no gene match. CDR3 length: 13 amino acids. Per germline, CDR1 SQVTM and CDR2 ANQGSEA. CDR3 nucleotides: TGCAGCGCCTGGACAGGCTTGAACACTGAAGCTTTCTTT. Protein: CSAWTGLNTEAFF.

The chain joins TRBV6-1 to TRBJ1-1; D gene ambiguous. The germline V gene has CDR1 MNHNS and CDR2 SASEGT. Trimming removed 3 bases at V and 0 bases at J, with 14 bases between. This CDR3 contains 16 residues. The CDR3, as DNA: TGTGCCAGCAGTGAGGGCAGGCCTTACATGAACACTGAAGCTTTCTTT. This translates into CASSEGRPYMNTEAFF.

The chain recombines TRBV4-1 with TRBJ1-2; no definite D call. Germline V gene data show CDR1 as MGHRA and CDR2 as YSYEKL. This CDR3 is 14 amino acids long. Trimming removed 4 bases from V and 6 bases from J, with 15 bases in between. DNA of the CDR3: TGCGCCAGCAGCCCTACCCTGGTGGTAGATGGCTACACCTTC. Translation: CASSPTLVVDGYTF.

This chain uses TRBV6-5 with TRBJ1-2; weak D call: TRBD1 (6 bases). The length of the CDR3 is 14 residues. Trimming left V 5 bases short and J 6 bases short, with 16 bases between. Germline V gene data show CDR1 as MNHEY and CDR2 as SVGAGI. The CDR3: CASSSTGIGDGYTF. CDR3 nucleotides: TGTGCCAGCAGTAGTACAGGGATCGGCGATGGCTACACCTTC.

CDR3 sequence reads: CASSLAGTSNTEAFF. CDR3 nucleotide sequence: TGTGCCAGCAGCTTGGCCGGGACATCTAACACTGAAGCTTTCTTT. The chain couples TRBV5-6 to TRBJ1-1; a weak D match, TRBD1 (6 bases). Deletions cut 0 bases from V and 2 bases from J, with 11 bases between. The V gene's germline CDR1 is SGHDT and CDR2 YYEEEE. CDR3 length equals 15 residues.

This clone occurred a few times. This chain uses TRBV27 with TRBJ2-7; TRBD1 is a possible D gene (6 bases). The CDR3 is 15 amino acids. V was cut by 7 bases and J by 5 bases, with 21 bases left in between. The germline CDR1 and CDR2 sequences are MNHEY and SMNVEV (reference sequence). CDR3 protein: CASNPGQRPIHEQYF. CDR3 DNA: TGTGCCAGCAACCCCGGACAGAGGCCTATCCACGAGCAGTACTTC.

This clone was counted only a few times. The rearrangement links TRBV19 to TRBJ1-2, with TRBD1 as a possible D gene (5 bases). This CDR3 region has 11 residues. In germline, CDR1 is LNHDA, CDR2 SQIVND (reference sequence). Trimming pared 6 bases from V and 7 bases from J, leaving 9 bases between. In DNA, the CDR3 is TGTGCCAGTAGCCAGGGTTTTGGCTACACCTTC. This translates into CASSQGFGYTF.

This clone was detected once. The chain has TRBV6-5 and TRBJ2-3, with D tentatively TRBD2 (5 bases). Germline CDR1 MNHEY, CDR2 SVGAGI. With 2 bases removed from V and 5 bases from J, the gap between germline ends came to 11 bases. There are 14 residues in the CDR3. The CDR3 sequence is CASSYGTSGDTQYF. The CDR3 region has the DNA TGTGCCAGCAGTTACGGTACGAGCGGAGATACGCAGTATTTT.

The chain has TRBV19 and TRBJ2-1; 7 positions agree with TRBD2. There are 16 residues in the CDR3. V lost 6 bases, J lost 3 bases, and 11 bases stayed unmatched. The germline V gene encodes CDR1 LNHDA and CDR2 SQIVND (reference sequence). CDR3 in amino acids: CASSLLSSGRYNEQFF. CDR3 sequence (DNA): TGTGCCAGTAGCCTTCTCTCTAGCGGCCGCTACAATGAGCAGTTCTTC.

To note about this clone: An end of the junction does not agree with germline; a read error may underlie this. The rearrangement links TRBV7-9 to TRBJ2-5; D may be TRBD2 (6 bases). From germline, CDR1 is SEHNR and CDR2 FQNEAQ (reference sequence). The CDR3 loop spans 15 amino acids. The CDR3 spells CSSSLALGSGETQYF. For the CDR3, the DNA is TGTTCCAGCAGCTTGGCGCTCGGGAGTGGTGAGACCCAGTACTTC.

The V gene is TRBV19, the J gene TRBJ2-5; 9 bases fit TRBD2. Germline trimming cut 5 bases from V and 4 bases from J; bases unmatched to any gene: 8. The CDR3 is made up of 15 amino acids. Germline V lookup: CDR1 LNHDA, CDR2 SQIVND (reference sequence). CDR3 coding DNA: TGTGCCAGTAGTGTTAGCGGGAGTCTCGGAGAGACCCAGTACTTC. It translates to CASSVSGSLGETQYF. Full variable domain (outside the CDR3, taken from reference TRBV19 and TRBJ2-5): DGGITQSPKYLFRKEGQNVTLSCEQNLNHDAMYWYRQDPGQGLRLIYYSQIVNDFQKGDIAEGYSVSREKKESFPLTVTSAQKNPTAFYLCASSVSGSLGETQYFGPGTRLLVL.

This chain links TRBV14 with TRBJ2-1, with a possible D match to TRBD1 (5 bases). CDR1 is SGHDN, CDR2 FVKESK, per germline. There are 15 residues in the CDR3. Trimming pared 4 bases from V and 4 bases from J, leaving 14 bases between. CDR3 region: CASSRGHSQYNEQFF. The CDR3 DNA follows: TGTGCCAGCAGCCGAGGACACAGCCAATACAATGAGCAGTTCTTC.

V usage is TRBV28 and J usage is TRBJ2-5; 7 nucleotides agree with TRBD1. The CDR3 runs to 14 residues. Germline V gives CDR1 MDHEN, CDR2 SYDVKM. Losses at the gene ends were 5 bases for V and 5 bases for J; bases not matched to a gene: 8. DNA for the CDR3: TGTGCCAGCAGTCCTGGGGGACAGAGGGAGACCCAGTACTTC. Encoded protein: CASSPGGQRETQYF.

Only a few counts were recorded for this clone. Sequence at one end of the junction differs from germline and may be a read error. V and J are TRBV14 and TRBJ2-2, with 11 bases fitting TRBD2. This CDR3 is built from 17 residues. Germline-derived CDR1 and CDR2 are SGHDN and FVKESK. The chain's CDR3 is CVSSPGLAAANTGELFF. DNA of the CDR3: TGTGTCAGCAGCCCGGGACTAGCGGCGGCGAACACCGGGGAGCTGTTTTTT.

This clone was seen a single time. The rearrangement links TRBV6-5 to TRBJ1-5; D ambiguous. CDR1 MNHEY and CDR2 SVGAGI come from the germline V gene. V was pared by 6 bases and J by 3 bases, with 12 bases between. This CDR3 is built from 14 residues. The CDR3 spells CASRASGDNQPQHF. CDR3 DNA: TGTGCCAGCAGGGCCTCAGGTGACAATCAGCCCCAGCATTTT.

This clone was picked up one time. The junction departs from the called germline gene at one end, perhaps through a read error. The chain employs TRBV7-3 and TRBJ2-2, with D uncertain. The CDR3 runs 12 residues. Germline V gene lookup returns CDR1 SGHTA and CDR2 FQGTGA. The CDR3 nucleotides are TGTGCTAGCAGCTTACCCGGCGGGGAGCTGTTTTTT. Encoded protein: CASSLPGGELFF.

The rearrangement uses TRBV5-8 and TRBJ1-4; D possibly corresponds to TRBD1 (5 bases). The CDR3 is made up of 15 amino acids. Trimming shortened V by 6 bases and J by 7 bases, and 19 bases separated the two germline ends. Per germline, CDR1 SGHTS and CDR2 YDEGEE. CDR3: CASTLLTMGGEKLFF. The CDR3 nucleotides read TGTGCCAGCACACTTCTAACCATGGGGGGTGAAAAACTGTTTTTT.

Only one count was recorded for this clone. J is TRBJ2-7 and V is TRBV5-6; tentatively, D is TRBD1 (6 bases). Germline V gene data show CDR1 as SGHDT and CDR2 as YYEEEE. The CDR3 is 15 residues long. Trimming shortened V by 7 bases and J by 9 bases, and 26 bases separated the two germline ends. CDR3 amino acids: CASSPFPGHSLAQYF. CDR3 nucleotides: TGTGCCAGCTCACCCTTTCCGGGACACTCACTGGCGCAGTACTTC. The entire variable domain, with the rest obtained from reference TRBV5-6 and TRBJ2-7, is as follows: DAGVTQSPTHLIKTRGQQVTLRCSPKSGHDTVSWYQQALGQGPQFIFQYYEEEERQRGNFPDRFSGHQFPNYSSELNVNALLLGDSALYLCASSPFPGHSLAQYFGPGTRLTVT.

The rearrangement uses TRBV19 and TRBJ2-2; D gene uncertain. The CDR3 runs to 14 residues. V was cut by 5 bases and J by 5 bases, with 12 bases left in between. CDR1 and CDR2 from the germline V gene are LNHDA and SQIVND (reference sequence). The chain's CDR3 is CASSLPGATGELFF. The DNA of the CDR3 is TGTGCCAGTAGTCTTCCAGGCGCGACCGGGGAGCTGTTTTTT.

J is TRBJ1-3 and V is TRBV30; D possibly corresponds to TRBD1 (5 bases). The CDR3 is 15 amino acids. CDR1 and CDR2 (germline): GTSNPN, SVGIG (reference sequence). The ends were cut back, 3 bases at V and 0 bases at J, with 12 bases in the middle. The CDR3 coding sequence is TGTGCCTGGAGGGTAGACAGTTTCTCTGGAAACACCATATATTTT. The encoded protein is CAWRVDSFSGNTIYF.

V is TRBV6-5 and J is TRBJ2-2, with D maybe TRBD1 (5 bases). The length of the CDR3 is 15 residues. The V gene's germline CDR1 is MNHEY and CDR2 SVGAGI. The V and J ends lost 8 bases and 4 bases respectively, with 17 bases between them. The CDR3 here is CASFPSGPSTGELFF. CDR3 nucleotide sequence: TGTGCCAGCTTCCCCTCAGGGCCGAGCACCGGGGAGCTGTTTTTT.

A single count supports this clone. This chain connects TRBV7-8 to TRBJ1-4, with a tentative D call TRBD1 (6 bases). CDR3 length equals 18 residues. V lost 1 base and J lost 12, with 27 bases in between. The germline CDR1 and CDR2 sequences are SGHVS and FQNEAQ. CDR3 in amino acids: CASSLVSPTGNRVRELFF. The CDR3 nucleotides read TGTGCCAGCAGCTTAGTGTCCCCTACAGGGAATCGAGTCAGGGAACTGTTTTTT.

This clone has more than one count but fewer than ten. CDR3 sequence: CASSSFGQGAREQYF. DNA of the CDR3: TGTGCCAGCAGTTCCTTCGGACAGGGGGCGCGGGAGCAGTACTTC. The chain has TRBV27 and TRBJ2-7; 11 bases map to TRBD1. CDR3 length: 15 amino acids. Germline-derived CDR1 and CDR2 are MNHEY and SMNVEV (reference sequence). The junction had 9 bases not matched to a gene; V was cut back by 4 bases and J by 7 bases.

The V call is TRBV19, the J call TRBJ1-1; TRBD1 aligns across 8 bases. The CDR3 is made up of 13 amino acids. Per germline, CDR1 LNHDA and CDR2 SQIVND (reference sequence). V was pared by 6 bases and J by 5 bases, with 5 bases of the junction left unmatched. The CDR3 protein is CASRRTGWTEAFF. CDR3 nucleotide sequence: TGTGCCAGTAGACGGACAGGGTGGACTGAAGCTTTCTTT.

This clone was seen a handful of times. This chain links TRBV5-1 with TRBJ1-4; D is perhaps TRBD1 (5 bases). Germline V gene data show CDR1 as SGHRS and CDR2 as YFSETQ. This CDR3 comprises 15 residues. Trimming removed 4 bases at V and 0 bases at J, with 10 bases between. As DNA, the CDR3 is TGCGCCAGCAGCGCCTCCAGGGCAACTAATGAAAAACTGTTTTTT. This gives the protein CASSASRATNEKLFF.

For this clone: Its ends do not fully match the called genes, so a read error is possible. The chain links TRBV7-9 to TRBJ1-5; D perhaps matches TRBD1 (6 bases). CDR3 size: 12 residues. The germline CDR1 and CDR2 sequences are SEHNR and FQNEAQ (reference sequence). CDR3 loop: CSSDRIDQPQHF. The CDR3 nucleotides read TGTTCCAGCGACAGGATTGATCAGCCCCAGCATTTT.